This T cell receptor (beta chain) is drawn from a study of Ad26.COV2.S vaccination and SARS-CoV-2 variants. Study at large: Ad26.COV2.S was injected intramuscularly once or twice, 56 days apart. Overall study results and limits: A substantial breadth of spike-specific CD8+ and CD4+ T cell responses after vaccination has been reported. Researchers cautioned that TCR breadth and depth analyses may have underestimated total T cell responses.

Described treatment: around 19 received Ad26.COV2.S at low or high dose, single or two shots; a few received placebo; per-sample allocation not given. The samples were gathered on day 63 after the first injection of vaccine or placebo. Clones were read by immunoSEQ multiplex PCR, and TCRdb kept only the in-frame ones, dropping some. The sample shows roughly 680,000 clones, roughly 90% of them seen only once. On this clone: Its antigen is currently unknown.

Germline CDR1 is SGHAT and CDR2 is FQNNGV. Trimming took 5 bases from V and 2 from J, leaving 13 bases between them. This CDR3 is 15 amino acids long. V gene TRBV11-2 combines with J gene TRBJ2-1, with a possible D match to TRBD1 (6 bases). The sequence came from a person between 18 and 60 years old who received the Ad26.COV2.S COVID-19 vaccine or a placebo. The specimen was peripheral blood, collected in a trial of Ad26.COV2.S vaccine versus placebo. CDR3 residues: CASSPGAGAYNEQFF. The CDR3 nucleotides read TGTGCCAGCAGCCCAGGGGCAGGAGCCTACAATGAGCAGTTCTTC.